This is a list of T cell receptor beta chains from one sample in a study of siplizumab effects on memory and regulatory T cells. Profiling relied on immunoSEQ multiplex PCR, and the TCRdb table lists in-frame clones only, not all of them. The data show some 97,000 clones, approximately 94% seen once. Sequences were obtained from non-Treg CD4+ T cells sorted from blood. The receptors here all came from a human donor in good health. CDR3s include the opening cysteine and the closing phenylalanine or tryptophan. Each record gives: D gene, V gene, J gene, clone size, CDR3 DNA, CDR3 protein. D genes are given only for firm matches. Part of the rows lack a size; the others show once, few, many or a class for expanded clones.

d_call: -; v_call: TRBV7-2; j_call: TRBJ2-2; clone_size: -; cdr3_nt: TGTGCCAGCAGCCGAGGGGATCCGGCCGGGGAGCTGTTTTTT; cdr3_aa: CASSRGDPAGELFF
d_call: TRBD2; v_call: TRBV6-1; j_call: TRBJ2-1; clone_size: few; cdr3_nt: TGTGCCAGCAGACTAGCGGGAGGAGCTTACAATGAGCAGTTCTTC; cdr3_aa: CASRLAGGAYNEQFF
d_call: TRBD2; v_call: TRBV7-9; j_call: TRBJ2-5; clone_size: -; cdr3_nt: TGTGCCAGCAGATCGAGCGGGAGCCAAGAGACCCAGTACTTC; cdr3_aa: CASRSSGSQETQYF
d_call: TRBD2; v_call: TRBV4-1; j_call: TRBJ2-1; clone_size: once; cdr3_nt: TGCGCCAGCAGCCCTCTAGCGGGAGAGCTTTTATTCTTC; cdr3_aa: CASSPLAGELLFF
d_call: TRBD1; v_call: TRBV6-6; j_call: TRBJ1-2; clone_size: -; cdr3_nt: TGTGCCAGCAGTTACGGGACAGATTATGGCTACACCTTC; cdr3_aa: CASSYGTDYGYTF
d_call: TRBD2; v_call: TRBV7-3; j_call: TRBJ2-1; clone_size: -; cdr3_nt: TGTGCCAGCAGTAGCGGGCCAGTGGTATACAATGAGCAGTTCTTC; cdr3_aa: CASSSGPVVYNEQFF
d_call: -; v_call: TRBV7-8; j_call: TRBJ2-7; clone_size: -; cdr3_nt: TGTGCCAGCAGCTTAGTTGTGGACTACGAGCAGTACTTC; cdr3_aa: CASSLVVDYEQYF
d_call: -; v_call: TRBV7-2; j_call: TRBJ2-1; clone_size: -; cdr3_nt: TGTGCCAGCAGCTTAGCAGCGGAGCAGTTCTTC; cdr3_aa: CASSLAAEQFF
d_call: -; v_call: TRBV10-3; j_call: TRBJ2-3; clone_size: once; cdr3_nt: TGTGCCATCGGGTTGGTGGGAACAGATACGCAGTATTTT; cdr3_aa: CAIGLVGTDTQYF
d_call: -; v_call: TRBV15; j_call: TRBJ1-5; clone_size: -; cdr3_nt: TGTGCCACCAGCAGAGATCATAACAGGGTGCAGCCCCAGCATTTT; cdr3_aa: CATSRDHNRVQPQHF
d_call: TRBD2; v_call: TRBV11-2; j_call: TRBJ2-5; clone_size: -; cdr3_nt: TGTGCCAGCAGCTCGCTAATAGCGGGAGCTTTGTTAGAGACCCAGTACTTC; cdr3_aa: CASSSLIAGALLETQYF
d_call: TRBD1; v_call: TRBV28; j_call: TRBJ2-7; clone_size: -; cdr3_nt: TGTGCCAGCAGACAGGGGTCTTCTAACTACGAGCAGTACTTC; cdr3_aa: CASRQGSSNYEQYF
d_call: -; v_call: TRBV30; j_call: TRBJ2-5; clone_size: -; cdr3_nt: TGTGCCTGGAGCCGGGAAGGAGAGACCCAGTACTTC; cdr3_aa: CAWSREGETQYF
d_call: TRBD2; v_call: TRBV6-5; j_call: TRBJ2-5; clone_size: -; cdr3_nt: TGTGCCAGCAGTTACGTTCGAGCGGGAGGGCAGGAGACCCAGTACTTC; cdr3_aa: CASSYVRAGGQETQYF
d_call: -; v_call: TRBV19; j_call: TRBJ2-1; clone_size: -; cdr3_nt: TGTGCCAGTAGTATGCGACTAGTTGAGAATGAGCAGTTCTTC; cdr3_aa: CASSMRLVENEQFF
d_call: -; v_call: TRBV10-3; j_call: TRBJ1-5; clone_size: -; cdr3_nt: TGTGCCATCAGTGAGAACCGGGCCGAAAATCAGCCCCAGCATTTT; cdr3_aa: CAISENRAENQPQHF
d_call: TRBD1; v_call: TRBV9; j_call: TRBJ1-3; clone_size: -; cdr3_nt: TGTGCCAGCAGCACGCGGACAGGAATCTCTGGAAACACCATATATTTT; cdr3_aa: CASSTRTGISGNTIYF
d_call: -; v_call: TRBV30; j_call: TRBJ2-7; clone_size: -; cdr3_nt: TGTGCCTGGAGCTCGACCACCGGGCCAAGAACCTACGAGCAGTACTTC; cdr3_aa: CAWSSTTGPRTYEQYF
d_call: TRBD2; v_call: TRBV9; j_call: TRBJ2-3; clone_size: -; cdr3_nt: TGTGCCAGCAGCGTAAGACTCGGGGGGAACACGCAGTATTTT; cdr3_aa: CASSVRLGGNTQYF
d_call: -; v_call: TRBV15; j_call: TRBJ1-5; clone_size: -; cdr3_nt: TGTGCCACCAGCAGAACCTTGGAGAGCAATCAGCCCCAGCATTTT; cdr3_aa: CATSRTLESNQPQHF
d_call: -; v_call: TRBV19; j_call: TRBJ2-7; clone_size: few; cdr3_nt: TGTGCCAGTAGGGACCCAGCTAGCGAGCAGTACTTC; cdr3_aa: CASRDPASEQYF
d_call: -; v_call: TRBV19; j_call: TRBJ2-7; clone_size: -; cdr3_nt: TGTGCCAGTAGTATAGCACTGGGCGGTTCCTACGAGCAGTACTTC; cdr3_aa: CASSIALGGSYEQYF
d_call: -; v_call: TRBV19; j_call: TRBJ1-1; clone_size: -; cdr3_nt: TGTGCCAGTAGTATTCCTACAGGTAGTAAGATTGAAGCTTTCTTT; cdr3_aa: CASSIPTGSKIEAFF
d_call: TRBD1; v_call: TRBV11-1; j_call: TRBJ2-1; clone_size: -; cdr3_nt: TGTGCCAGCAGCTTAGCGACAGGGAATGAGCAGTTCTTC; cdr3_aa: CASSLATGNEQFF
d_call: -; v_call: TRBV21-1; j_call: TRBJ2-7; clone_size: -; cdr3_nt: TGTGCCAGCAGCAACTGCCAAGTCGAGCCGCAGGGGTGGGAGCAGTACTTC; cdr3_aa: CASSNCQVEPQGWEQYF
d_call: TRBD1; v_call: TRBV7-6; j_call: TRBJ2-5; clone_size: -; cdr3_nt: TGTGCCAGCAGCCAATTTCCGACAGGGGCCACATCCCTGGAGACCCAGTACTTC; cdr3_aa: CASSQFPTGATSLETQYF
d_call: TRBD2; v_call: TRBV29-1; j_call: TRBJ2-5; clone_size: -; cdr3_nt: TGCAGCGTTGTCAGTCCGGGACTAGGTTTAGAGACCCAGTACTTC; cdr3_aa: CSVVSPGLGLETQYF
d_call: -; v_call: TRBV27; j_call: TRBJ1-1; clone_size: -; cdr3_nt: TGTGCCAGCAGTTCACACCCGTCAACAGGGTACACTGAAGCTTTCTTT; cdr3_aa: CASSSHPSTGYTEAFF
d_call: TRBD2; v_call: TRBV11-1; j_call: TRBJ2-7; clone_size: -; cdr3_nt: TGTGCCAGCAGCTTAAGACTAGCGGGAGACGAGCAGTACTTC; cdr3_aa: CASSLRLAGDEQYF
d_call: -; v_call: TRBV25-1; j_call: TRBJ1-5; clone_size: -; cdr3_nt: TGTGCCAGCAGTGTTGAGGGGGATTCGGCGCCCCAGCATTTT; cdr3_aa: CASSVEGDSAPQHF
d_call: TRBD2; v_call: TRBV7-3; j_call: TRBJ2-1; clone_size: -; cdr3_nt: TGTGCCAGCAGCTTAACTCCGCCTAGCGGGAGGATATACAATGAGCAGTTCTTC; cdr3_aa: CASSLTPPSGRIYNEQFF
d_call: -; v_call: TRBV2; j_call: TRBJ2-5; clone_size: -; cdr3_nt: TGTGCCAGCATGGGACCGGGACCCAAACAAGAGACCCAGTACTTC; cdr3_aa: CASMGPGPKQETQYF
d_call: -; v_call: TRBV5-1; j_call: TRBJ2-3; clone_size: -; cdr3_nt: TGCGCCAGCAGCTCTATCGGTGCAGGGTCGGATACGCAGTATTTT; cdr3_aa: CASSSIGAGSDTQYF
d_call: -; v_call: TRBV4-2; j_call: TRBJ2-5; clone_size: -; cdr3_nt: TGTGCCAGCAGCCGAGGTGGAGGGGTAGAGACCCAGTACTTC; cdr3_aa: CASSRGGGVETQYF
d_call: TRBD2; v_call: TRBV5-4; j_call: TRBJ2-2; clone_size: -; cdr3_nt: TGTGCCAGCAGCCCACGACTAGCGGGAGGGGCGGGGGAGCTGTTTTTT; cdr3_aa: CASSPRLAGGAGELFF
d_call: TRBD1; v_call: TRBV19; j_call: TRBJ1-2; clone_size: -; cdr3_nt: TGTGCCAGTAGTGGGGGACAGGGTAACTATGGCTACACCTTC; cdr3_aa: CASSGGQGNYGYTF
d_call: -; v_call: TRBV28; j_call: TRBJ1-2; clone_size: once; cdr3_nt: TGTGCCAGCAGGCAAAACGGACGGAACTTCTATGGCTACACCTTC; cdr3_aa: CASRQNGRNFYGYTF
d_call: TRBD1; v_call: TRBV15; j_call: TRBJ1-4; clone_size: -; cdr3_nt: TGTGCCACCAGCAGGGCCGGGACAGGGGGGTTGAGTGAAAAACTGTTTTTT; cdr3_aa: CATSRAGTGGLSEKLFF
d_call: TRBD2; v_call: TRBV4-1; j_call: TRBJ2-7; clone_size: -; cdr3_nt: TGCGCCAGCAGCCAGGGACTAGCGGGGATAGCCTACGAGCAGTACTTC; cdr3_aa: CASSQGLAGIAYEQYF
d_call: -; v_call: TRBV5-8; j_call: TRBJ1-1; clone_size: -; cdr3_nt: TGTGCCAGCAGCTTAGGGGTTGGGAACACTGAAGCTTTCTTT; cdr3_aa: CASSLGVGNTEAFF
d_call: TRBD2; v_call: TRBV9; j_call: TRBJ2-3; clone_size: once; cdr3_nt: TGTGCCAGCAGCGACCTTAGCGGGGCCACAGATACGCAGTATTTT; cdr3_aa: CASSDLSGATDTQYF
d_call: -; v_call: TRBV27; j_call: TRBJ2-6; clone_size: -; cdr3_nt: TGTGCCAGCAGTTCCCGGCTGAACTCTGGGGCCAACGTCCTGACTTTC; cdr3_aa: CASSSRLNSGANVLTF
d_call: -; v_call: TRBV19; j_call: TRBJ2-2; clone_size: -; cdr3_nt: TGTGCCAGTAGTATAAGAGTTTCGTCCGGGGAGCTGTTTTTT; cdr3_aa: CASSIRVSSGELFF
d_call: -; v_call: TRBV18; j_call: TRBJ1-5; clone_size: -; cdr3_nt: TGTGCCAGCTCGGTGGGACGAATCAATCAGCCCCAGCATTTT; cdr3_aa: CASSVGRINQPQHF
d_call: -; v_call: TRBV2; j_call: TRBJ2-1; clone_size: -; cdr3_nt: TGTGCCAGCAGTGTAGTGGGGGCTGACAATGAGCAGTTCTTC; cdr3_aa: CASSVVGADNEQFF
d_call: -; v_call: TRBV5-4; j_call: TRBJ2-7; clone_size: -; cdr3_nt: TGTGCCAGCAGCTTAGGGACCCCAGGGTACGAGCAGTACTTC; cdr3_aa: CASSLGTPGYEQYF
d_call: -; v_call: TRBV28; j_call: TRBJ1-1; clone_size: -; cdr3_nt: TGTGCCAGCAGTTTCCAGGGATGGGCTTTCTTT; cdr3_aa: CASSFQGWAFF
d_call: -; v_call: TRBV19; j_call: TRBJ2-2; clone_size: once; cdr3_nt: TGTGCCAGTAGTACCAAGGGGCAACCGAACACCGGGGAGCTGTTTTTT; cdr3_aa: CASSTKGQPNTGELFF
d_call: -; v_call: TRBV15; j_call: TRBJ2-1; clone_size: once; cdr3_nt: TGTGCCACCAGCAGAGATTTTGGTGTTCTGTTCTTC; cdr3_aa: CATSRDFGVLFF
d_call: -; v_call: TRBV19; j_call: TRBJ1-2; clone_size: -; cdr3_nt: TGTGCCAGTAGTATTAACCAGGGGAAAGGCTATGGCTACACCTTC; cdr3_aa: CASSINQGKGYGYTF
d_call: TRBD1; v_call: TRBV18; j_call: TRBJ1-5; clone_size: -; cdr3_nt: TGTGCCAGCTCACCAGGGACAGGGGTTCAGCCCCAGCATTTT; cdr3_aa: CASSPGTGVQPQHF
d_call: -; v_call: TRBV7-3; j_call: TRBJ2-7; clone_size: -; cdr3_nt: TGTGCCAGCAGCTTAAGAGGTCAGGGGGGCTACGAGCAGTACTTC; cdr3_aa: CASSLRGQGGYEQYF
d_call: TRBD1; v_call: TRBV5-1; j_call: TRBJ2-5; clone_size: -; cdr3_nt: TGCGCCAGCAGCTTGGCCGGGACAGAAGAGACCCAGTACTTC; cdr3_aa: CASSLAGTEETQYF
d_call: TRBD2; v_call: TRBV7-8; j_call: TRBJ2-1; clone_size: -; cdr3_nt: TGTGCCAGCAGCCTATTAGCGGGAGGGTCGTACAATGAGCAGTTCTTC; cdr3_aa: CASSLLAGGSYNEQFF
d_call: TRBD2; v_call: TRBV11-3; j_call: TRBJ2-1; clone_size: -; cdr3_nt: TGTGCCAGCAGCTTCGGGACTAGCGGTACCTACGGTGAGCAGTTCTTC; cdr3_aa: CASSFGTSGTYGEQFF